The present T cell receptor (beta chain) was sequenced within a study of blood T cell repertoires in COVID-19. Study at large: The origin of the acute and convalescent COVID-19 samples was the United States, Italy and Spain. PBMCs, B-cell-depleted T cells, or T cells provided the cDNA or gDNA that made up the material.

Germline V gene data show CDR1 as LGHDT and CDR2 as YNNKEL (reference sequence). The CDR3 covers 15 residues. Trimming at V came to 7 bases and at J to 0 bases, leaving 6 bases not matched to a gene. Per the study methods: For nucleated cells, counts were estimated from reference gene primer amplification. Generated by immunoSEQ multiplex PCR, the TCRdb table keeps only in-frame clones and is missing some. V, J and clone size derive from that table, while D and trimming were established from the DNA sequence. The data show approximately 200,000 clones, approximately 86% seen once. There are a few counts of this clone.

The specimen sequenced was peripheral blood. The TCR sequence derives from a man aged 18 to 35 with active or convalescent COVID-19. The V call is TRBV3-1 (or the pseudogene TRBV3-2), the J call TRBJ1-3, with 7 bases matching TRBD1. CDR3 DNA sequence: TGTGCCAGCACCGGAGGACAGGCCTCTGGAAACACCATATATTTT. Translation gives CASTGGQASGNTIYF.